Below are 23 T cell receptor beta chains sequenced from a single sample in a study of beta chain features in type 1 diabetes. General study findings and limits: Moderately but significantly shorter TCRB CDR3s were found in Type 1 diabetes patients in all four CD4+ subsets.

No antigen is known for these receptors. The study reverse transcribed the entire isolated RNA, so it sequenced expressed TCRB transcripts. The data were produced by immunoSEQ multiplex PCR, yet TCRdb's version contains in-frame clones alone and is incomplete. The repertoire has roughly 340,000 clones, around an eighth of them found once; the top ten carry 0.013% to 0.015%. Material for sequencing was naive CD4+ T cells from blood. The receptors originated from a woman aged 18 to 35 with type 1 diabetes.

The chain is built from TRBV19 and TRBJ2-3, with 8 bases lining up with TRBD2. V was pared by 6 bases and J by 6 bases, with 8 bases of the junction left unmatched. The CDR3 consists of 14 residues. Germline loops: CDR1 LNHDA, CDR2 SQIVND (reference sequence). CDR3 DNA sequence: TGTGCCAGTAGAACCGGGACTAGTTCGGATACGCAGTATTTT. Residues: CASRTGTSSDTQYF. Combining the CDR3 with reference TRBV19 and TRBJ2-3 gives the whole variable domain DGGITQSPKYLFRKEGQNVTLSCEQNLNHDAMYWYRQDPGQGLRLIYYSQIVNDFQKGDIAEGYSVSREKKESFPLTVTSAQKNPTAFYLCASRTGTSSDTQYFGPGTRLTVL.

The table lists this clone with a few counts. In DNA, the CDR3 is TGTGCCAGTAGTAGGGGAGGACAGGGCAATGAAAAACTGTTTTTT. This translates into CASSRGGQGNEKLFF. This chain connects TRBV19 to TRBJ1-4, with 8 bases aligning to TRBD1. Losses at the gene ends were 4 bases for V and 5 bases for J; bases not matched to a gene: 6. There are 15 residues in the CDR3. Germline assignment: CDR1 LNHDA and CDR2 SQIVND (reference sequence).

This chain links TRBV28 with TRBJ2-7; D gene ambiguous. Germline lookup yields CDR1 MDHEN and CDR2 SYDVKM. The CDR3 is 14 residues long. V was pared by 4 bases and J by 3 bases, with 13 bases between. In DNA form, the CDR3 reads TGTGCCAGCAGTTCCCACGAGCTTGACTACGAGCAGTACGTC. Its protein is CASSSHELDYEQYV.

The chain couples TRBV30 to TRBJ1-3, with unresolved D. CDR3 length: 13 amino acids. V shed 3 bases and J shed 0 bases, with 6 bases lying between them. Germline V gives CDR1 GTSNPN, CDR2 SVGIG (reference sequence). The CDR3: CAWSPFSGNTIYF. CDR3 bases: TGTGCCTGGAGCCCATTCTCTGGAAACACCATATATTTT.

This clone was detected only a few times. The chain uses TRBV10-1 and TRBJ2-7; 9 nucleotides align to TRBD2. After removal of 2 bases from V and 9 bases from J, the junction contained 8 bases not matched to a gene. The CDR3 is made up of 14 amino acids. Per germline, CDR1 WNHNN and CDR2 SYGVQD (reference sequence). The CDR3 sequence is CASSEGLLTSGQYF. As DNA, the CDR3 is TGCGCCAGCAGTGAGGGGCTTCTGACTAGCGGGCAGTACTTC.

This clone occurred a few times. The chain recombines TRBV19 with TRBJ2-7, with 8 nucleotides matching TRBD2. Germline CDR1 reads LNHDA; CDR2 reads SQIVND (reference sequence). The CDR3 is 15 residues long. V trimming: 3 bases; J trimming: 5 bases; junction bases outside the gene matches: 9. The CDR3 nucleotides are TGTGCCAGTAGTATCCTGCGGGAGGCCCTCCACGAGCAGTACTTC. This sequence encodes CASSILREALHEQYF.

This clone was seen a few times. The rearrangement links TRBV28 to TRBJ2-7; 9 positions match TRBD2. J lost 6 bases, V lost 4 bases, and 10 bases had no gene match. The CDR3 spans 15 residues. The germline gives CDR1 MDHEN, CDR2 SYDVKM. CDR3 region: CASSSSGTFVGEQYV. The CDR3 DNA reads TGTGCCAGCAGTTCTAGCGGGACCTTCGTCGGCGAGCAGTACGTC.

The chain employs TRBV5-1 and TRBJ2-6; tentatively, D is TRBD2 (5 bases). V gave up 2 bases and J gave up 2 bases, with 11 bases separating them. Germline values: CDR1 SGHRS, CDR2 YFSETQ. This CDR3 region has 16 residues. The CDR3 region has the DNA TGCGCCAGCAGCTTAGGCCGGACTGCTGGGGCCAACGTCCTGACTTTC. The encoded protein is CASSLGRTAGANVLTF.

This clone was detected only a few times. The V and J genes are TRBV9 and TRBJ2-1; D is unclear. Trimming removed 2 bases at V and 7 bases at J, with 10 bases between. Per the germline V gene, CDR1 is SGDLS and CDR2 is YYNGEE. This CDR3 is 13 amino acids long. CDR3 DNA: TGTGCCAGCAGCGTCCCTCAACGGAATGAGCAGTTCTTC. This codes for CASSVPQRNEQFF. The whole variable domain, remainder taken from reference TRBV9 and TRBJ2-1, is DSGVTQTPKHLITATGQRVTLRCSPRSGDLSVYWYQQSLDQGLQFLIQYYNGEERAKGNILERFSAQQFPDLHSELNLSSLELGDSALYFCASSVPQRNEQFFGPGTRLTVL.

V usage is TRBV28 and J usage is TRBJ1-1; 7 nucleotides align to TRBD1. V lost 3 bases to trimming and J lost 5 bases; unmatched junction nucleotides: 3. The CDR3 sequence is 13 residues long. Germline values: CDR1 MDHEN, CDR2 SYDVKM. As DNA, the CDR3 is TGTGCCAGCAGTTTGGGACAGAGGACTGAAGCTTTCTTT. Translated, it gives CASSLGQRTEAFF.

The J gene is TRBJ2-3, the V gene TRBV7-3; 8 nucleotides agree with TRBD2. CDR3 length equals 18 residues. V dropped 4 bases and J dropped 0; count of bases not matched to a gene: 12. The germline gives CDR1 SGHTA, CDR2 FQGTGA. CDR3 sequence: CASSSGSGTGTSTDTQYF. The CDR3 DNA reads TGTGCCAGCAGCTCAGGTAGCGGGACTGGTACTAGCACAGATACGCAGTATTTT.

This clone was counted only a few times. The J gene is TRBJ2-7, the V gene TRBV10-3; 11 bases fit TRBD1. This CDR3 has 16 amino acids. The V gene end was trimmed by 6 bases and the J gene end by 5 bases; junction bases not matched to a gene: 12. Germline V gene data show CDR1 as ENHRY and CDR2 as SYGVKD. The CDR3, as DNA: TGTGCCATCAGCCCTGCCGGGACAGGGGGTCCCCACGAGCAGTACGTC. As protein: CAISPAGTGGPHEQYV.

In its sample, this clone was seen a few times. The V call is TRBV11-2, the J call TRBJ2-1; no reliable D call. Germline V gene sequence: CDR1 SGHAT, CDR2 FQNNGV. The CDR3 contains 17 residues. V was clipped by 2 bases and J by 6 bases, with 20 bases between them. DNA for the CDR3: TGTGCCAGCAGCTTATCCTTGGGCCTCCCCTACCTCAATGAGCAGTTCTTC. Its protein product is CASSLSLGLPYLNEQFF.

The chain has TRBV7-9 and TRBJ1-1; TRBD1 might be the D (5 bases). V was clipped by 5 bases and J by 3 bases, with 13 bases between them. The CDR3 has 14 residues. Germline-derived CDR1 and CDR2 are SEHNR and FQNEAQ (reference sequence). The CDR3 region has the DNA TGTGCCAGCAGCCCCCCCAGGGTGGACACTGAAGCTTTCTTT. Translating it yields CASSPPRVDTEAFF.

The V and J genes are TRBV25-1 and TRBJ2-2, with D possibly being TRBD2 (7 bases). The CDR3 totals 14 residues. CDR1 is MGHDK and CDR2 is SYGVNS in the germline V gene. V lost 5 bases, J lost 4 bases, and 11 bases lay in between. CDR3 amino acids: CASSRGGGTGELFF. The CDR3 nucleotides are TGTGCCAGCAGTAGGGGGGGAGGCACCGGGGAGCTGTTTTTT.

CDR3 DNA sequence: TGTGCCAGCAGCCAAGAACTAGCGGGGTTAGTGTATGAGCAGTTCTTC. It translates to CASSQELAGLVYEQFF. The chain uses TRBV4-2 and TRBJ2-1; 10 nucleotides match TRBD2. V shed 0 bases and J 8 bases; nucleotides not matched to a gene: 7. The CDR3 runs to 16 residues. The germline V gene encodes CDR1 LGHNA and CDR2 YNFKEQ.

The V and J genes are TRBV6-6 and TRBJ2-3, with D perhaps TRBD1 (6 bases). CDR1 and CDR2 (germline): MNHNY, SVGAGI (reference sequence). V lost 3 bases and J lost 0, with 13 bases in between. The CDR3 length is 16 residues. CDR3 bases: TGTGCCAGCAGTTATCGCGCAGGGGCAAGCACAGATACGCAGTATTTT. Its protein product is CASSYRAGASTDTQYF.

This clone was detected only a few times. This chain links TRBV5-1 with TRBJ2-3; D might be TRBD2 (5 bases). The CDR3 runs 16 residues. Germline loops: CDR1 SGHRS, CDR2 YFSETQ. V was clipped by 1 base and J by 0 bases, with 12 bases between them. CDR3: CASSLRGQTSTDTQYF. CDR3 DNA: TGCGCCAGCAGCTTGCGGGGTCAAACTAGCACAGATACGCAGTATTTT.

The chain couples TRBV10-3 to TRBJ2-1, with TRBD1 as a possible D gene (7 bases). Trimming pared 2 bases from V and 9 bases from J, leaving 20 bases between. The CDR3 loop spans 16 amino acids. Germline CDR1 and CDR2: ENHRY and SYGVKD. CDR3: CAISETIGGGRAEQFF. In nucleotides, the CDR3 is TGTGCCATCAGTGAGACTATCGGAGGGGGCCGGGCTGAGCAGTTCTTC.

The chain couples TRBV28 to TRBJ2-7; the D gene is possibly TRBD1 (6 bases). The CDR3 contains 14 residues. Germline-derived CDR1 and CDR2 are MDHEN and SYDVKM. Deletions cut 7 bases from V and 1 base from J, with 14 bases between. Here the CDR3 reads CASIFSGASYEQYF. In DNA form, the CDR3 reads TGTGCCAGCATTTTCTCAGGGGCTTCCTACGAGCAGTACTTC.

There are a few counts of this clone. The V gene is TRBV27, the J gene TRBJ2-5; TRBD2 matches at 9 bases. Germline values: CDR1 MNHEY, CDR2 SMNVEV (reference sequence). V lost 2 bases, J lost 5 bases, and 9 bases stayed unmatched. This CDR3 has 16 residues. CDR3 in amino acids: CASSLRREGRGETQYF. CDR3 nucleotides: TGTGCCAGCAGTTTACGGCGGGAGGGCCGGGGGGAGACCCAGTACTTC.

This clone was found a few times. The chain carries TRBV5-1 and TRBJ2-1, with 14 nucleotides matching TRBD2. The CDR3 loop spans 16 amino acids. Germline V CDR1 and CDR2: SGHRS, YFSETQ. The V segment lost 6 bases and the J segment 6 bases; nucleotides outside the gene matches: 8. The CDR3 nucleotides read TGCGCCAGCACCACCCGACTAGCGGGAGGGGGCAATGAGCAGTTCTTC. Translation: CASTTRLAGGGNEQFF.

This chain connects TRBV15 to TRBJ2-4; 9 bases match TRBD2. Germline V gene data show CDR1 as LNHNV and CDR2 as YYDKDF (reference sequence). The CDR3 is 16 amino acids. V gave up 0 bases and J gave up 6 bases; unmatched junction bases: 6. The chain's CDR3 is CATSRDQTSGLNIQYF. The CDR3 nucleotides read TGTGCCACCAGCAGAGATCAGACTAGCGGCTTAAACATTCAGTACTTC.